A selection of T cell receptor beta chains follows, all from one sample in a study of T cell repertoires in cytomegalovirus infection. MiXCR, applied by TCRdb to the reads, yields one record per CDR3 protein. The table shows a few hundred thousand distinct CDR3 sequences, with under 45% occurring only once. These receptors are not linked to any known antigen. Specimen: cultured PBMCs, collected from culture after CMV antigen stimulation. These receptors were obtained from a human donor in good health (CMV status not recorded). Some clones in this sample may be carry-over from other donors' samples. Each CDR3 is given without its conserved first and last residue. Fields, in order: V gene, J gene, CDR3 length, CDR3 protein.

V: TRBV7-6
J: TRBJ2-7
length: 12
CDR3: ASRAGTSSYEQY

V: TRBV7-2
J: TRBJ1-2
length: 13
CDR3: ASSLARDSLYGYT

V: TRBV2
J: TRBJ2-5
length: 10
CDR3: ASKENQETQY

V: TRBV28
J: TRBJ2-6
length: 15
CDR3: ASSFDRTWSGANVLT

V: TRBV7-2
J: TRBJ2-4
length: 15
CDR3: ASSLVGGSVAKNIQY

V: TRBV11-2
J: TRBJ2-7
length: 11
CDR3: ASSARTIYEQY

V: TRBV19
J: TRBJ1-1
length: 12
CDR3: ASSPSGMNTEAF

V: TRBV7-8
J: TRBJ1-1
length: 15
CDR3: ASSLASGRWLAPEAF

V: TRBV27
J: TRBJ2-7
length: 13
CDR3: ASSQRVISPYEQY

V: TRBV20-1
J: TRBJ1-5
length: 13
CDR3: SASRQGPSNQPQH

V: TRBV20-1
J: TRBJ2-7
length: 12
CDR3: SASRDRAVGEQY

V: TRBV5-5
J: TRBJ1-4
length: 13
CDR3: ASRRAGAENEKLF

V: TRBV4-3
J: TRBJ2-5
length: 14
CDR3: ASSLNPGQGTETQY

V: TRBV19
J: TRBJ2-3
length: 12
CDR3: ASCFGYGTDTQY

V: TRBV7-2
J: TRBJ2-2
length: 11
CDR3: ASSLYEGGELF

V: TRBV23-1
J: TRBJ2-7
length: 15
CDR3: ASSSSPGSDLSYEQY

V: TRBV7-7
J: TRBJ1-3
length: 12
CDR3: ASSSGTGGNTIY